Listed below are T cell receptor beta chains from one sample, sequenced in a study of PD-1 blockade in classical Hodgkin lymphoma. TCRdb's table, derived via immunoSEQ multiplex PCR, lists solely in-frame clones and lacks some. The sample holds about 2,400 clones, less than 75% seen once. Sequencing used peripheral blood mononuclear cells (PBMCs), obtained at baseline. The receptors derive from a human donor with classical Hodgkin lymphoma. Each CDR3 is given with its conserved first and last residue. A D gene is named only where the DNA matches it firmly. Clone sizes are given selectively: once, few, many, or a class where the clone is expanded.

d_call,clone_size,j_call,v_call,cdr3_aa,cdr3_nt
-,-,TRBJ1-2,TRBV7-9,CASSPRQDYGYTF,TGTGCCAGCAGCCCGAGGCAGGACTATGGCTACACCTTC
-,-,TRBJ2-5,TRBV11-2,CASSLGPTRETQYF,TGTGCCAGCAGCCTCGGGCCGACTCGGGAGACCCAGTACTTC
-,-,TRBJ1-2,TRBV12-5,CASGLGDPSGGYTF,TGTGCTAGTGGTTTAGGGGACCCCTCCGGTGGCTACACCTTC
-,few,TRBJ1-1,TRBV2,CASSIQGNTEAFF,TGTGCCAGCAGCATACAGGGGAACACTGAAGCTTTCTTT
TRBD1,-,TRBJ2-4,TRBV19,CASSKTGNVKNIQYF,TGTGCCAGTAGTAAGACAGGGAACGTCAAAAACATTCAGTACTTC
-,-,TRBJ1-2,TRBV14,CASSQVGPYGYTF,TGTGCCAGCAGCCAAGTGGGACCCTATGGCTACACCTTC
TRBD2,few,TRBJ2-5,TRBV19,CASSRTSGGFETQYF,TGTGCCAGTAGTCGGACTAGCGGGGGGTTCGAGACCCAGTACTTC
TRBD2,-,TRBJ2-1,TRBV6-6,CASSYPVASGGEQFF,TGTGCCAGCAGTTACCCCGTGGCTAGCGGTGGTGAGCAGTTCTTC
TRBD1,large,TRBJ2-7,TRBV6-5,CASSPGTGVYEQYF,TGTGCCAGCAGTCCCGGGACAGGGGTATACGAGCAGTACTTC
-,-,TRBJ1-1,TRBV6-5,CASSYLEGGNTEAFF,TGTGCCAGCAGTTACCTGGAAGGGGGAAACACTGAAGCTTTCTTT
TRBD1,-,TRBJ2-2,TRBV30,CAWRGDRGTGELFF,TGTGCCTGGAGAGGGGACAGGGGAACCGGGGAGCTGTTTTTT
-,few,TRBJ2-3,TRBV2,CACSRPRGDEADTQYF,TGTGCCTGCTCCCGACCCAGGGGCGATGAGGCAGATACGCAGTATTTT
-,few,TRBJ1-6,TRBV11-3,CASSLQGRKSPLHF,TGTGCCAGCAGCTTGCAGGGACGGAAGTCACCCCTCCACTTT
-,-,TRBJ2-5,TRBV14,CASSQDYMGETQYF,TGTGCCAGCAGCCAAGATTATATGGGGGAGACCCAGTACTTC
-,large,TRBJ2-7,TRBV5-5,CASSLAKRDEQYF,TGTGCCAGCAGCTTGGCCAAGAGGGACGAGCAGTACTTC
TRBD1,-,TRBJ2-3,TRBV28,CAAGDRVRDTQYF,TGTGCCGCTGGGGACAGGGTACGAGATACGCAGTATTTT
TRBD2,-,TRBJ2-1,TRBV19,CASSITSGTYNEQFF,TGTGCCAGTAGTATTACTAGCGGGACGTACAATGAGCAGTTCTTC
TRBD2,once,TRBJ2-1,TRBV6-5,CASSYTSGGTHNEQFF,TGTGCCAGCAGTTACACTAGCGGGGGGACACACAATGAGCAGTTCTTC
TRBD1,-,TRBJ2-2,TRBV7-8,CASSLRLGGAEDGELFF,TGTGCCAGCAGCTTACGATTAGGGGGCGCAGAAGACGGGGAGCTGTTTTTT
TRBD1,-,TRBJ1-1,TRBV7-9,CASSLEGIQGASQNTEAFF,TGTGCCAGCAGCCTAGAGGGGATACAGGGGGCCAGTCAGAACACTGAAGCTTTCTTT
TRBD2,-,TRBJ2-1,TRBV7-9,CASSLVATSGGADEQFF,TGTGCCAGCAGCTTAGTGGCTACTAGCGGGGGGGCCGATGAGCAGTTCTTC
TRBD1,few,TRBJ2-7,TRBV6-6,CASSPGTGVYEQYF,TGTGCCAGCAGTCCCGGGACAGGGGTATACGAGCAGTACTTC
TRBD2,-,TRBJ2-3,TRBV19,CASSVGLAADTQYF,TGTGCCAGTAGTGTGGGACTAGCGGCAGATACGCAGTATTTT
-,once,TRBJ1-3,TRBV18,CASSPPAGTSGNTIYF,TGTGCCAGCTCACCACCGGCCGGGACATCCGGAAACACCATATATTTT
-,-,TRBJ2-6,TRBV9,CASSGGSGANVLTF,TGTGCCAGCAGCGGAGGCTCTGGGGCCAACGTCCTGACTTTC
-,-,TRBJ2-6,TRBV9,CASSAQTISGANVLTF,TGTGCCAGCAGCGCTCAGACAATTTCTGGGGCCAACGTCCTGACTTTC
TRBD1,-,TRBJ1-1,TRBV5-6,CASSLGDRLNTEAFF,TGTGCCAGCAGCTTGGGGGACAGACTGAACACTGAAGCTTTCTTT
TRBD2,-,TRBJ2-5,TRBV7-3,CASSSGTSGGKQETQYF,TGTGCCAGCAGCTCAGGGACTAGCGGGGGGAAGCAAGAGACCCAGTACTTC
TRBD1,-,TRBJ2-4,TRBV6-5,CASRAGTASKNIQYF,TGTGCCAGCAGGGCCGGGACAGCATCCAAAAACATTCAGTACTTC
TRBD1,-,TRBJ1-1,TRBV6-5,CASRSGGRGTEAFF,TGTGCCAGCAGATCAGGGGGCCGGGGCACTGAAGCTTTCTTT
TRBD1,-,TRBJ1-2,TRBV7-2,CASSLALRQGTGYTF,TGTGCCAGCAGCTTAGCCCTTAGACAGGGTACCGGCTACACCTTC
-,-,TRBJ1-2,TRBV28,CASRTTLSNYGYTF,TGTGCCAGCAGGACCACACTGTCTAACTATGGCTACACCTTC
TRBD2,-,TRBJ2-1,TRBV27,CASRPSGGREQFF,TGTGCCAGCAGACCTAGCGGGGGGAGGGAGCAGTTCTTC
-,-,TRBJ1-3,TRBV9,CASSVEFMPGNTIYF,TGTGCCAGCAGCGTAGAATTCATGCCTGGAAACACCATATATTTT
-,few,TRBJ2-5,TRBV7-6,CASSLGGTGSQETQYF,TGTGCCAGCAGCTTAGGCGGCACCGGGTCGCAAGAGACCCAGTACTTC
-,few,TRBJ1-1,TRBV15,CATSTDAVGMDTEAFF,TGTGCCACCAGCACAGACGCAGTCGGAATGGACACTGAAGCTTTCTTT
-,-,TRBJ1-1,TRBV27,CASSTRGPAVPSTEAFF,TGTGCCAGCAGCACCCGGGGACCAGCAGTCCCTTCCACTGAAGCTTTCTTT
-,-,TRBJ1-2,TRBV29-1,CSAQTPGGGYTF,TGCAGCGCCCAAACGCCGGGGGGGGGCTACACCTTC
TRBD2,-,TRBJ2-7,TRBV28,CASSFRGRVREQYF,TGTGCCAGCAGTTTCCGGGGGAGGGTTCGAGAGCAGTACTTC
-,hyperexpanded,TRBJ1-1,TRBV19,CASSITARSEAFF,TGTGCCAGTAGTATAACGGCAAGGAGTGAAGCTTTCTTT
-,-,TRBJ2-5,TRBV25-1,CASSEFGPIETQYF,TGTGCCAGCAGTGAATTCGGACCAATAGAGACCCAGTACTTC
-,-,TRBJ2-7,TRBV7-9,CASGDGSYEQYF,TGTGCCAGCGGGGATGGCTCCTACGAGCAGTACTTC
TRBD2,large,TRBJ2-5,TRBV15,CASSGERQETQYF,TGTGCCTCGAGCGGGGAACGCCAAGAGACCCAGTACTTC
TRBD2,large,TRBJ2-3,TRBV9,CASSVSGRGADTQYF,TGTGCCAGCAGCGTCTCAGGACGGGGGGCAGATACGCAGTATTTT
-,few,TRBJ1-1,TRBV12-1,CASSSTSTGTGVALNTEAFF,TGTGCCAGCAGCTCGACCTCGACCGGGACAGGGGTTGCACTGAACACTGAAGCTTTCTTT
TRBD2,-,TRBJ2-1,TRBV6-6,CASKSGGPFNEQFF,TGTGCCAGCAAGAGCGGGGGACCATTCAATGAGCAGTTCTTC
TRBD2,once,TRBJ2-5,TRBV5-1,CASSLARGGFGHQQYF,TGCGCCAGCAGCTTGGCTCGGGGGGGCTTCGGACACCAGCAGTACTTC
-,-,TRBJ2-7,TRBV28,CASSLGTAGEQYF,TGTGCCAGCAGTTTAGGGACGGCAGGCGAGCAGTACTTC
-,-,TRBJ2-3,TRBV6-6,CASSYSTGDTQYF,TGTGCCAGCAGTTACTCGACCGGGGATACGCAGTATTTT
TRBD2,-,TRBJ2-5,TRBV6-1,CASSEATGGVKETQYF,TGTGCCAGCAGTGAAGCTACGGGGGGTGTTAAAGAGACCCAGTACTTC
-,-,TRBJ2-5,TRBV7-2,CASSLEQAGETQYF,TGTGCCAGCAGCTTAGAACAGGCGGGGGAGACCCAGTACTTC
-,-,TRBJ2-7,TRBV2,CASSPWFEQYF,TGTGCCAGCAGCCCTTGGTTCGAGCAGTACTTC
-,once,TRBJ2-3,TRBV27,CASVSAGDTQYF,TGTGCCAGTGTGTCGGCGGGGGATACGCAGTATTTT
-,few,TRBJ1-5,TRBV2,CASSEASSNQPQHF,TGTGCCAGCAGTGAAGCATCGAGCAATCAGCCCCAGCATTTT
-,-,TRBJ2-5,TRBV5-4,CASSLYGGPVNQETQYF,TGTGCCAGCAGCTTGTATGGGGGGCCGGTTAACCAAGAGACCCAGTACTTC